This T cell receptor (beta chain) was profiled in a study of T cell responses to AZD1222 COVID-19 vaccine. Produced via immunoSEQ multiplex PCR; TCRdb's table is partial and in-frame only. The sample contains over 150,000 clones, around 92% of which appear only once. Trimming stripped 5 bases from V and 1 base from J, with 11 bases between. The CDR3 is made up of 14 amino acids. Germline values: CDR1 WSHSY, CDR2 SAAADI. This TCR derives from an adult in good health. The gene calls are TRBV10-2 and TRBJ1-1; D possibly corresponds to TRBD1 (6 bases). The sample consisted of peripheral blood, taken on day 0 of AZD1222 vaccination. CDR3 DNA: TGCGCCAGCAGTCTAGAGGGACAGAACACTGAAGCTTTCTTT. It is translated as CASSLEGQNTEAFF.